These 8 T cell receptor beta chains originate from one sample sequenced in a study of cytomegalovirus exposure and HLA in healthy donors (dated by TCRdb to about 2017). The protocol used for the library was the immunoSEQ multiplex PCR assay. In TCRdb, the immuneACCESS table is reduced to in-frame sequences with V and J assigned. These tables do not hold every clone; where another copy was compared, an unresolved V gene accounts for under half, and the others remain unexplained. The sample table shows some 130,000 clones, and roughly 89% are seen once. More than 0.95% of the sample comes from the top ten. The sequenced material came from PBMCs. Receptor source: a woman aged 18-30 years in good health and CMV-seronegative.

This chain uses TRBV5-8 with TRBJ1-5; D possibly corresponds to TRBD1 (5 bases). Germline V CDR1 and CDR2: SGHTS, YDEGEE. The V gene lost 9 bases and the J gene lost 7 bases, with 20 bases spanning the gap. This CDR3 comprises 14 residues. CDR3: CATSVGGRRQPQHF. The CDR3 coding sequence is TGTGCCACCTCGGTGGGGGGGAGGCGGCAGCCCCAGCATTTT.

The J gene is TRBJ1-3, the V gene TRBV14; D is perhaps TRBD1 (5 bases). Germline V gene sequence: CDR1 SGHDN, CDR2 FVKESK. Deletions cut 0 bases from V and 5 bases from J, with 11 bases between. This CDR3 region has 15 residues. CDR3 loop: CASSQDWAGRNTIYF. As DNA, the CDR3 is TGTGCCAGCAGCCAAGATTGGGCAGGGAGAAACACCATATATTTT.

The chain employs TRBV28 and TRBJ1-1; a possible D gene is TRBD1 (6 bases). CDR1 is MDHEN and CDR2 is SYDVKM in the germline V gene. Trimming took off 6 bases at V and 6 bases at J, with 14 bases between the two ends. The CDR3 totals 13 residues. The CDR3, as DNA: TGTGCCAGCAGCTCCCCAGGGGTGGCTGAAGCTTTCTTT. Translating gives CASSSPGVAEAFF. Using reference TRBV28 and TRBJ1-1 for the parts outside the CDR3, the full variable domain is DVKVTQSSRYLVKRTGEKVFLECVQDMDHENMFWYRQDPGLGLRLIYFSYDVKMKEKGDIPEGYSVSREKKERFSLILESASTNQTSMYLCASSSPGVAEAFFGQGTRLTVV.

This clone was found once. The rearrangement uses TRBV6-6 and TRBJ1-1, with D perhaps matching TRBD1 (6 bases). V lost 5 bases to trimming and J lost 13 bases, with 14 bases between them. CDR1 is MNHNY and CDR2 is SVGAGI in the germline V gene (reference sequence). This CDR3 is built from 11 residues. The CDR3 spells CASSNTAGDFF. CDR3 nucleotide sequence: TGTGCCAGCAGTAACACCGCAGGGGATTTCTTT.

In DNA form, the CDR3 reads TGTGCCAGCAGTCGGTGGATGACAGGGGGAACGGATGAGCAGTTCTTC. Translated: CASSRWMTGGTDEQFF. The chain employs TRBV6-4 and TRBJ2-1; 9 bases match TRBD1. The CDR3 runs to 16 residues. Losses at the gene ends were 5 bases for V and 8 bases for J; bases not matched to a gene: 13. CDR1 is MRHNA and CDR2 is SNTAGT in the germline V gene.

The chain carries TRBV11-2 and TRBJ1-1; 8 positions match TRBD1. Germline V gene sequence: CDR1 SGHAT, CDR2 FQNNGV. V dropped 5 bases and J dropped 5; count of bases not matched to a gene: 7. This CDR3 comprises 14 residues. The DNA for the CDR3 is TGTGCCAGCAGCAACCAGGGGGCCTGGACTGAAGCTTTCTTT. Protein sequence: CASSNQGAWTEAFF.

This chain connects TRBV5-1 to TRBJ2-3; D perhaps matches TRBD2 (5 bases). Germline V gene data show CDR1 as SGHRS and CDR2 as YFSETQ. This CDR3 has 12 residues. Between the trimmed V and J ends, which lost 2 bases and 4 bases, there was a span of 5 bases. CDR3 sequence: CASSFSADTQYF. In nucleotides, the CDR3 is TGCGCCAGCAGCTTTAGCGCAGATACGCAGTATTTT.

The genes are TRBV7-2 and TRBJ2-5; weak D call: TRBD2 (5 bases). Per germline, CDR1 SGHTA and CDR2 FQGNSA. The ends were cut back, 1 base at V and 5 bases at J, with 11 bases in the middle. The CDR3 loop spans 14 amino acids. The CDR3 DNA reads as TGTGCCAGCAGCTTAGGTCCTAGCTTGGAGACCCAGTACTTC. Translating it yields CASSLGPSLETQYF.